This TCR beta chain was obtained from a study of shared clonotypes between healthy human individuals. V was clipped by 0 bases and J by 3 bases; unmatched bases: 8. This CDR3 comprises 17 residues. Germline V gene lookup returns CDR1 GTSNPN and CDR2 SVGIG (reference sequence). The method was immunoSEQ multiplex PCR; TCRdb's version includes in-frame clones alone and lacks a portion of them. The table records a few hundred thousand clones, about 69% of them present only once. The sequenced material came from memory CD4+ T cells sorted from blood. Subset here: CD45RA-negative fraction. The chain couples TRBV30 to TRBJ2-7; TRBD2 agrees at 13 bases. This TCR derives from a man aged 25 to 40 in good health. This CDR3 reads CAWSVPLGLAGVYEQYF. The CDR3 nucleotides read TGTGCCTGGAGTGTACCCCTTGGACTAGCGGGAGTCTACGAGCAGTACTTC.